One sample yielded the 8 T cell receptor beta chains listed below, sequenced in a study of OX40 agonist ivuxolimab in advanced cancers. Data came from immunoSEQ multiplex PCR; TCRdb stores just in-frame clones and leaves some out. Here the sample spans roughly 91,000 clones, roughly 95% being singletons. This material consisted of CD4+ or CD8+ T cells sorted from blood, taken in a trial of the OX40 agonist ivuxolimab. These receptors all stem from an adult with an advanced solid tumor such as melanoma, head and neck, liver or kidney cancer.

The chain combines TRBV9 with TRBJ2-1; TRBD2 matches 9 bases. The germline V gene encodes CDR1 SGDLS and CDR2 YYNGEE. This CDR3 spans 17 amino acids. J lost 8 bases, V lost 3 bases, and 15 bases had no gene match. DNA for the CDR3: TGTGCCAGCAGCGCCTCCCCTTCCAGGCGGGGGGGCCATGAGCAGTTCTTC. This codes for CASSASPSRRGGHEQFF.

The chain recombines TRBV5-1 with TRBJ1-1; 10 bases match TRBD1. Trimming removed 7 bases from V and 5 bases from J; junction bases left unmatched: 11. The CDR3 totals 15 residues. Looked up from germline, CDR1 is SGHRS and CDR2 is YFSETQ. CDR3 DNA sequence: TGCGCCAGCGGCCCTGACAGGGGGCGACAGACTGAAGCTTTCTTT. Amino acid sequence: CASGPDRGRQTEAFF.

The V gene is TRBV4-3, the J gene TRBJ2-1; D is uncertain. V gave up 1 base and J gave up 4 bases, with 11 bases separating them. Germline V CDR1 and CDR2: LGHNA, YSLEER. The CDR3 is made up of 15 amino acids. CDR3 DNA sequence: TGCGCCAGCAGCCAAGGGACGGAGCTTTACAATGAGCAGTTCTTC. Translating gives CASSQGTELYNEQFF.

The chain has TRBV28 and TRBJ2-3; 7 bases are shared with TRBD1. The CDR3 has 16 amino acids. Per the germline V gene, CDR1 is MDHEN and CDR2 is SYDVKM. V gave up 1 base and J gave up 2 bases; unmatched junction bases: 6. CDR3 sequence (DNA): TGTGCCAGCAGTTTATACCGGGACAGCTACACAGATACGCAGTATTTT. Protein product: CASSLYRDSYTDTQYF.

As regards this clone: This same CDR3 is encoded by further DNA sequences in the sample. V gene TRBV7-8 combines with J gene TRBJ2-1; 8 bases line up with TRBD2. The ends lost 3 bases at V and 6 bases at J; junction bases unmatched: 10. From germline, CDR1 is SGHVS and CDR2 FQNEAQ. The CDR3 is 16 residues long. CDR3 in amino acids: CASSLLAGWSANEQFF. The CDR3 DNA reads as TGTGCCAGCAGCTTGTTAGCGGGATGGTCGGCCAATGAGCAGTTCTTC.

This chain uses TRBV19 with TRBJ1-1; D uncertain. V was cut by 9 bases and J by 1 base, with 18 bases left in between. This CDR3 comprises 15 residues. The germline V gene has CDR1 LNHDA and CDR2 SQIVND (reference sequence). Here the CDR3 reads CASLGTSGPNTEAFF. The DNA of the CDR3 is TGTGCCAGCCTCGGAACATCGGGCCCGAACACTGAAGCTTTCTTT.

The V gene is TRBV27, the J gene TRBJ1-2; the match to TRBD1 covers 9 bases. The CDR3 is 15 residues long. The trim removed 4 bases at V and 2 bases at J, leaving 5 bases unmatched. CDR1 is MNHEY, CDR2 SMNVEV, per germline (reference sequence). CDR3 nucleotide sequence: TGTGCCAGCAGTTATACGGGACAGGGAAACTATGGCTACACCTTC. Translation: CASSYTGQGNYGYTF.

The chain employs TRBV27 and TRBJ2-2, with D tentatively TRBD2 (5 bases). The V and J ends lost 3 bases and 4 bases respectively, with 9 bases between them. Germline CDR1 and CDR2: MNHEY and SMNVEV (reference sequence). The length of the CDR3 is 14 residues. The chain's CDR3 is CASSLTTATGELFF. The CDR3 region has the DNA TGTGCCAGCAGTTTGACTACTGCCACCGGGGAGCTGTTTTTT.